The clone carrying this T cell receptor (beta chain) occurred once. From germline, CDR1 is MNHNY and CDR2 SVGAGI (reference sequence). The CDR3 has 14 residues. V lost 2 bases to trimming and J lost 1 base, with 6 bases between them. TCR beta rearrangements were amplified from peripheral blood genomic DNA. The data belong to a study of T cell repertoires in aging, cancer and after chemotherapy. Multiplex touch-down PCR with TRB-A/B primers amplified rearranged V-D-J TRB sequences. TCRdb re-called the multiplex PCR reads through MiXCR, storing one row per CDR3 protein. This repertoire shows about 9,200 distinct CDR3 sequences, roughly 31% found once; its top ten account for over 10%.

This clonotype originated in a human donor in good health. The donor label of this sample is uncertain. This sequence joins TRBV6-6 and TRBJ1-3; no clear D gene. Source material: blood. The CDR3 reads CASSYGESGNTIYF. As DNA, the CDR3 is TGTGCCAGCAGTTACGGGGAATCTGGAAACACCATATATTTT.